This TCR beta chain was observed in a study of blood T cell repertoires in COVID-19. Study-wide background: The United States, Italy and Spain supplied acute and convalescent COVID-19 samples.

There are 14 residues in the CDR3. V lost 3 bases to trimming and J lost 6 bases, with 13 bases between them. Germline V gives CDR1 SGHAT, CDR2 FQNNGV. As originally analysed: Amplified reference gene primers provided the basis for estimating nucleated cell counts. Only in-frame clones appear in the TCRdb table, and some are missing; sequencing was by immunoSEQ multiplex PCR. The V and J calls and clone size are taken from that table; D and trimming were inferred from the DNA. The profile covers over 200,000 clones, with about 83% appearing a single time and approximately 6.2% taken by the ten largest.

The chain couples TRBV11-2 to TRBJ2-3; tentatively, D is TRBD2 (7 bases). Sequencing was done on a sample of PBMCs or T cells enriched from blood (not recorded which). The TCR was taken from a woman in her forties who had recovered from COVID-19. CDR3 sequence: CASSLDRLADTQYF. The CDR3 DNA sequence: TGTGCCAGCAGCTTGGACAGACTAGCTGATACGCAGTATTTT. Supplemented by reference TRBV11-2 and TRBJ2-3, the full variable domain reads EAGVAQSPRYKIIEKRQSVAFWCNPISGHATLYWYQQILGQGPKLLIQFQNNGVVDDSQLPKDRFSAERLKGVDSTLKIQPAKLEDSAVYLCASSLDRLADTQYFGPGTRLTVL.